These 5 T cell receptor beta chains share one sample of origin, sequenced in a study of blood T cell repertoires in COVID-19. Data came from immunoSEQ multiplex PCR; TCRdb stores just in-frame clones and leaves some out. Of roughly 200,000 clones listed, 87% are singletons. Sequenced input: peripheral blood. These receptors all stem from a woman aged 18-35 years who had recovered from COVID-19.

The CDR3 region is CASSLTDNAYEQYV. The CDR3 coding sequence is TGCGCCAGCAGCTTAACTGACAATGCCTACGAGCAGTACGTC. This chain links TRBV4-1 with TRBJ2-7; D call uncertain. The CDR3 extends over 14 amino acids. Germline V gene data show CDR1 as MGHRA and CDR2 as YSYEKL. Trimming took 5 bases from V and 2 from J, leaving 13 bases between them.

The J gene is TRBJ1-1, the V gene TRBV24-1, with D possibly TRBD1 on 5 matching bases. This CDR3 has 16 residues. V was pared by 3 bases and J by 9 bases, with 22 bases between. From germline, CDR1 is KGHDR and CDR2 SFDVKD. Written as DNA, the CDR3 is TGTGCCACCAGTGATCATCGGACGGGACTGGCAGGTAAAGCTTTCTTT. Translating gives CATSDHRTGLAGKAFF.

The J gene is TRBJ2-3, the V gene TRBV11-1; 8 bases fit TRBD1. Germline V gene lookup returns CDR1 SGHAT and CDR2 FQDESV (reference sequence). Trimming removed 2 bases from V and 5 bases from J; junction bases left unmatched: 6. The CDR3 is 15 residues long. The CDR3 protein is CASSLRTGIGDTQYF. CDR3 DNA: TGTGCCAGCAGCTTAAGGACAGGGATCGGAGATACGCAGTATTTT.

This chain connects TRBV12-5 to TRBJ2-7, with 11 bases fitting TRBD1. The V gene end was trimmed by 5 bases and the J gene end by 3 bases; junction bases not matched to a gene: 3. This CDR3 region has 14 residues. CDR1 LGHNT and CDR2 FRNRAP come from the germline V gene. The CDR3 bases are TGTGCTAGTGGTCCCGGGACAGGGGGCTACGAGCAGTACTTC. This sequence encodes CASGPGTGGYEQYF.

This sequence joins TRBV7-3 and TRBJ2-5; D is perhaps TRBD1 (6 bases). Germline V gene data show CDR1 as SGHTA and CDR2 as FQGTGA. The CDR3 has 14 amino acids. Trimming left V 0 bases short and J 3 bases short, with 8 bases between. CDR3 coding DNA: TGTGCCAGCAGCTTAACAGGGGGAGAAGAGACCCAGTACTTC. Amino acid sequence: CASSLTGGEETQYF. Looking up the rest from reference TRBV7-3 and TRBJ2-5 gives the full variable domain: GAGVSQTPSNKVTEKGKYVELRCDPISGHTALYWYRQSLGQGPEFLIYFQGTGAADDSGLPNDRFFAVRPEGSVSTLKIQRTERGDSAVYLCASSLTGGEETQYFGPGTRLLVL.